This TCR beta chain was retrieved from a study of CD4 T cells in relation to SARS-CoV-2 and coronaviruses. Study-level information: After roughly 11 days of antigen culture, PBMC TCR beta CDR3s were sequenced.

Details on this clone: The antigen is not known.

The unexposed donors gave CD4+ T cells in about 2010-2019, prior to COVID-19. Isolation of CD4+ T cells took place after roughly nine days in culture. Cells permitting, SARS-CoV-2 S/N and four cold-coronavirus spikes were tested on unexposed-donor CD4+ T cells. Clones were sequenced by immunoSEQ multiplex PCR, and TCRdb holds only the in-frame ones, with some missing. The table lists more than 20,000 clones, about 80% of them singletons. Study results and limitations: Pre-pandemic and post-infection samples never came from the same donor. No crossreactivity against non-spike viral proteins was tested here.

CDR3 length equals 14 residues. V lost 5 bases to trimming and J lost 3 bases; unmatched junction nucleotides: 3. Germline V gives CDR1 LNHDA, CDR2 SQIVND (reference sequence). Sequenced: CD4+ T cells from PBMCs, cultured in vitro. The chain employs TRBV19 and TRBJ1-1; 10 bases agree with TRBD1. This clonotype was obtained from a human donor in good health. The CDR3 sequence is CASSDRGPDTEAFF. Written as DNA, the CDR3 is TGTGCCAGTAGTGACAGGGGGCCCGACACTGAAGCTTTCTTT.